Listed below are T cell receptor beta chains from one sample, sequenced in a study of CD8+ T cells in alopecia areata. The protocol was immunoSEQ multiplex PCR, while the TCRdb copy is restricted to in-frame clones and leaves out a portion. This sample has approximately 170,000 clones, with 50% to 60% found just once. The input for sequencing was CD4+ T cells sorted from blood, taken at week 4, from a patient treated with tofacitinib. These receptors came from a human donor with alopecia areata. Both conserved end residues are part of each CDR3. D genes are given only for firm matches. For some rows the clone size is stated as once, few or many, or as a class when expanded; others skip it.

CASSPWGGRGEQFF	TGTGCCAGCAGCCCATGGGGAGGTAGGGGGGAGCAGTTCTTC	.	TRBV6-6	TRBJ2-1	few
CASSVTQPRDTQYF	TGTGCCAGCAGTGTGACTCAACCACGAGATACGCAGTATTTT	.	TRBV27	TRBJ2-3	.
CSVEEGQGTDTQYF	TGCAGCGTTGAAGAAGGACAGGGCACAGATACGCAGTATTTT	TRBD1	TRBV29-1	TRBJ2-3	few
CSVAPAGRVRNEQFF	TGCAGCGTTGCCCCCGCGGGGAGGGTCAGAAATGAGCAGTTCTTC	TRBD2	TRBV29-1	TRBJ2-1	.
CASSPRTGGGYTF	TGTGCCAGCAGTCCGCGGACAGGGGGTGGCTACACCTTC	TRBD1	TRBV27	TRBJ1-2	.
CASSESRSRSYEQYF	TGTGCCAGCAGTGAGTCGCGATCGCGCTCCTACGAGCAGTACTTC	.	TRBV2	TRBJ2-7	.
CASSQGGRGGYTF	TGCGCCAGCAGCCAAGGAGGGCGCGGTGGCTACACCTTC	.	TRBV4-1	TRBJ1-2	many
CASSVTPRAYGANVLTF	TGTGCCAGCAGCGTAACACCACGGGCGTATGGGGCCAACGTCCTGACTTTC	.	TRBV9	TRBJ2-6	.
CAWSVRLGPGGQPQHF	TGTGCCTGGAGTGTACGTCTGGGACCTGGGGGTCAGCCCCAGCATTTT	.	TRBV30	TRBJ1-5	.
CSVQRGAGNTIYF	TGCAGCGTTCAACGGGGGGCTGGAAACACCATATATTTT	.	TRBV29-1	TRBJ1-3	few
CSVGQGREETQYF	TGCAGCGTAGGACAGGGGCGGGAAGAGACCCAGTACTTC	TRBD1	TRBV29-1	TRBJ2-5	.
CASSPPGQGIADTQYF	TGTGCCAGCAGCCCTCCGGGACAGGGGATAGCAGATACGCAGTATTTT	TRBD1	TRBV9	TRBJ2-3	.
CAWSATGGGTQPQHF	TGTGCCTGGAGTGCAACGGGGGGGGGTACTCAGCCCCAGCATTTT	.	TRBV30	TRBJ1-5	once
CASSLGRREQFF	TGTGCCAGCAGCTTAGGGCGGAGAGAGCAGTTCTTC	.	TRBV11-2	TRBJ2-1	.
CASERIPGMDTQYF	TGTGCCAGCGAGAGAATCCCCGGGATGGATACGCAGTATTTT	.	TRBV9	TRBJ2-3	.
CASSLFTDSRIQYF	TGTGCCAGCAGTTTATTCACGGACTCGCGGATCCAGTACTTC	.	TRBV28	TRBJ2-5	.
CASSVQGEETQYF	TGTGCCAGCAGTGTGCAGGGCGAAGAGACCCAGTACTTC	.	TRBV2	TRBJ2-5	.
CASSQGDGRVDTQYF	TGCGCCAGCAGCCAAGGGGACGGGAGGGTAGATACGCAGTATTTT	TRBD2	TRBV4-1	TRBJ2-3	few
CASSMGRISGNTIYF	TGTGCCAGTAGTATGGGACGGATCTCTGGAAACACCATATATTTT	.	TRBV19	TRBJ1-3	few
CASSLNAQGNEKLFF	TGCGCCAGCAGCTTGAATGCGCAGGGAAATGAAAAACTGTTTTTT	.	TRBV5-1	TRBJ1-4	.
CAWSAENTEAFF	TGTGCCTGGAGTGCCGAGAACACTGAAGCTTTCTTT	.	TRBV30	TRBJ1-1	.
CASSLGVNQPQHF	TGTGCCAGCAGCTTGGGGGTAAATCAGCCCCAGCATTTT	.	TRBV7-9	TRBJ1-5	few
CASSLGAGFEKLFF	TGTGCCAGCAGCTTAGGGGCAGGGTTTGAAAAACTGTTTTTT	.	TRBV11-2	TRBJ1-4	.
CATSTRAQPQHF	TGTGCCACCAGCACCCGAGCGCAGCCCCAGCATTTT	.	TRBV15	TRBJ1-5	.
CASSEASTTDTQYF	TGTGCCAGCAGTGAAGCGTCAACCACAGATACGCAGTATTTT	.	TRBV2	TRBJ2-3	.
CSVGAGRDYEQYF	TGCAGCGTCGGCGCGGGGCGGGACTACGAGCAGTACTTC	.	TRBV29-1	TRBJ2-7	.
CASSPRRYSGDEQFF	TGTGCCAGCAGCCCCCGGAGGTATAGTGGCGATGAGCAGTTCTTC	.	TRBV7-8	TRBJ2-1	.
CASSSTGTSGSYEQYF	TGCGCCAGCAGCTCAACTGGGACTAGCGGTTCCTACGAGCAGTACTTC	TRBD2	TRBV5-1	TRBJ2-7	.